This T cell receptor (beta chain) was identified in a study of blood T cell repertoires in COVID-19. About the study: Samples of COVID-19 (acute and convalescent) were obtained from the United States, Italy and Spain. Nucleic acid was either cDNA or gDNA, and it came from T cells, B-cell-depleted T cells, or PBMCs.

Trimming cost V 1 base and J 7 bases; bases outside gene matches: 6. This CDR3 contains 16 residues. Germline V gene lookup returns CDR1 MDHEN and CDR2 SYDVKM. As handled by the study authors: Nucleated cell counts were estimated from reference gene primer amplification. Here immunoSEQ multiplex PCR was the method, and the copy in TCRdb shows in-frame clones only, minus some. The V and J calls and the clone size are those of that table, but D and trimming were determined from the DNA. The sample holds roughly 140,000 clones, 88% seen once. J is TRBJ2-1 and V is TRBV28; 11 bases agree with TRBD2. This receptor was identified in a man in his fifties or sixties with active or convalescent COVID-19. Sequencing input: peripheral blood. In nucleotides, the CDR3 is TGTGCCAGCAGTTTATTTACTAGCGGGAGTCGGAATGAGCAGTTCTTC. Translated: CASSLFTSGSRNEQFF.